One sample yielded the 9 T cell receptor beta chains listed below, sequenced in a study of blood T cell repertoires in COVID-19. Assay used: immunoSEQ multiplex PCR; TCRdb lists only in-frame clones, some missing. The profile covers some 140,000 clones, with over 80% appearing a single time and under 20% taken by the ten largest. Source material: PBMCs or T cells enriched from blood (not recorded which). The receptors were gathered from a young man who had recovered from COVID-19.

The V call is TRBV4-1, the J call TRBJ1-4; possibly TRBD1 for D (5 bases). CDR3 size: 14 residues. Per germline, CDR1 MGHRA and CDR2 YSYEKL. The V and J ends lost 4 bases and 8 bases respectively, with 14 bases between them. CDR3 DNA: TGCGCCAGCAGCCTGGTCCAGGGTGGGGAAAAACTGTTTTTT. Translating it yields CASSLVQGGEKLFF.

The CDR3 sequence: CASSPEGGNSPLHF. CDR3 sequence (DNA): TGTGCCAGCAGTCCCGAGGGGGGGAATTCACCCCTCCACTTT. V is TRBV9 and J is TRBJ1-6, with a weak D call TRBD1 (6 bases). V lost 5 bases to trimming and J lost 7 bases, with 13 bases between them. The CDR3 sequence is 14 residues long. CDR1 and CDR2 from the germline V gene are SGDLS and YYNGEE.

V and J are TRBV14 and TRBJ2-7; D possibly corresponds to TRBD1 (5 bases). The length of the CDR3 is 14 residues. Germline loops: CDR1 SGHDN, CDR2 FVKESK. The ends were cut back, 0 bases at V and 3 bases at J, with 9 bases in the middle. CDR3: CASSQEGDHYEQYF. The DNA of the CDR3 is TGTGCCAGCAGCCAAGAAGGGGATCACTACGAGCAGTACTTC.

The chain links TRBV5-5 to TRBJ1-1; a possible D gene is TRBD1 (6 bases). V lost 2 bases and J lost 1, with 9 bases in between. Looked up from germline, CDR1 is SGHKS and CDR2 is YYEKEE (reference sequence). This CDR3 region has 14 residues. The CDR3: CASSFQGSNTEAFF. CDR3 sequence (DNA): TGTGCCAGCAGCTTTCAGGGGTCGAACACTGAAGCTTTCTTT. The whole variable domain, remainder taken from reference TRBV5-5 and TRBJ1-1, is DAGVTQSPTHLIKTRGQQVTLRCSPISGHKSVSWYQQVLGQGPQFIFQYYEKEERGRGNFPDRFSARQFPNYSSELNVNALLLGDSALYLCASSFQGSNTEAFFGQGTRLTVV.

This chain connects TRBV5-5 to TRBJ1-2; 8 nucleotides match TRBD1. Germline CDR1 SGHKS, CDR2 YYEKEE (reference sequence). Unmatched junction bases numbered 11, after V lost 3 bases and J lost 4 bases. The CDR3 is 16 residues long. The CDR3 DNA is TGTGCCAGCAGCTCGACGACGGACAGGGCGTTCTATGGCTACACCTTC. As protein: CASSSTTDRAFYGYTF.

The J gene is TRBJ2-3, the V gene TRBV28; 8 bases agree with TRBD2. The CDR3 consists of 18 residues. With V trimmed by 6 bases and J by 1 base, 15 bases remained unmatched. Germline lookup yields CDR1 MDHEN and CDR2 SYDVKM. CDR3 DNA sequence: TGTGCCAGCAGCTTTAAAGGCTACGGGAGGGAGGGCACAGATACGCAGTATTTT. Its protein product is CASSFKGYGREGTDTQYF.

This chain's CDR3 is CASSMGQGTGQPQHF. DNA of the CDR3: TGTGCCAGCAGCATGGGACAGGGAACGGGTCAGCCCCAGCATTTT. The V and J genes are TRBV5-6 and TRBJ1-5; 9 positions match TRBD1. The ends lost 4 bases at V and 6 bases at J; junction bases unmatched: 8. Looked up from germline, CDR1 is SGHDT and CDR2 is YYEEEE. There are 15 residues in the CDR3.

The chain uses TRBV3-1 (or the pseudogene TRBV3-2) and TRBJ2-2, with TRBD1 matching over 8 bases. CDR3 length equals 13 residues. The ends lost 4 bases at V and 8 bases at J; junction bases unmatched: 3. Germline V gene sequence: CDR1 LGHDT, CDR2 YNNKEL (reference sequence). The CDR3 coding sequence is TGTGCCAGCAGCCGACAGGGGTGGGGGGAGCTGTTTTTT. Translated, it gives CASSRQGWGELFF.

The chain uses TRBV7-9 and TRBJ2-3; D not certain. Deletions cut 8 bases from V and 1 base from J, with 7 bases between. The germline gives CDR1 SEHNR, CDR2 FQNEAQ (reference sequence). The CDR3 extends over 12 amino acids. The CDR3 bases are TGTGCCAGCTCCAGCGGCACAGATACGCAGTATTTT. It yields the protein CASSSGTDTQYF.